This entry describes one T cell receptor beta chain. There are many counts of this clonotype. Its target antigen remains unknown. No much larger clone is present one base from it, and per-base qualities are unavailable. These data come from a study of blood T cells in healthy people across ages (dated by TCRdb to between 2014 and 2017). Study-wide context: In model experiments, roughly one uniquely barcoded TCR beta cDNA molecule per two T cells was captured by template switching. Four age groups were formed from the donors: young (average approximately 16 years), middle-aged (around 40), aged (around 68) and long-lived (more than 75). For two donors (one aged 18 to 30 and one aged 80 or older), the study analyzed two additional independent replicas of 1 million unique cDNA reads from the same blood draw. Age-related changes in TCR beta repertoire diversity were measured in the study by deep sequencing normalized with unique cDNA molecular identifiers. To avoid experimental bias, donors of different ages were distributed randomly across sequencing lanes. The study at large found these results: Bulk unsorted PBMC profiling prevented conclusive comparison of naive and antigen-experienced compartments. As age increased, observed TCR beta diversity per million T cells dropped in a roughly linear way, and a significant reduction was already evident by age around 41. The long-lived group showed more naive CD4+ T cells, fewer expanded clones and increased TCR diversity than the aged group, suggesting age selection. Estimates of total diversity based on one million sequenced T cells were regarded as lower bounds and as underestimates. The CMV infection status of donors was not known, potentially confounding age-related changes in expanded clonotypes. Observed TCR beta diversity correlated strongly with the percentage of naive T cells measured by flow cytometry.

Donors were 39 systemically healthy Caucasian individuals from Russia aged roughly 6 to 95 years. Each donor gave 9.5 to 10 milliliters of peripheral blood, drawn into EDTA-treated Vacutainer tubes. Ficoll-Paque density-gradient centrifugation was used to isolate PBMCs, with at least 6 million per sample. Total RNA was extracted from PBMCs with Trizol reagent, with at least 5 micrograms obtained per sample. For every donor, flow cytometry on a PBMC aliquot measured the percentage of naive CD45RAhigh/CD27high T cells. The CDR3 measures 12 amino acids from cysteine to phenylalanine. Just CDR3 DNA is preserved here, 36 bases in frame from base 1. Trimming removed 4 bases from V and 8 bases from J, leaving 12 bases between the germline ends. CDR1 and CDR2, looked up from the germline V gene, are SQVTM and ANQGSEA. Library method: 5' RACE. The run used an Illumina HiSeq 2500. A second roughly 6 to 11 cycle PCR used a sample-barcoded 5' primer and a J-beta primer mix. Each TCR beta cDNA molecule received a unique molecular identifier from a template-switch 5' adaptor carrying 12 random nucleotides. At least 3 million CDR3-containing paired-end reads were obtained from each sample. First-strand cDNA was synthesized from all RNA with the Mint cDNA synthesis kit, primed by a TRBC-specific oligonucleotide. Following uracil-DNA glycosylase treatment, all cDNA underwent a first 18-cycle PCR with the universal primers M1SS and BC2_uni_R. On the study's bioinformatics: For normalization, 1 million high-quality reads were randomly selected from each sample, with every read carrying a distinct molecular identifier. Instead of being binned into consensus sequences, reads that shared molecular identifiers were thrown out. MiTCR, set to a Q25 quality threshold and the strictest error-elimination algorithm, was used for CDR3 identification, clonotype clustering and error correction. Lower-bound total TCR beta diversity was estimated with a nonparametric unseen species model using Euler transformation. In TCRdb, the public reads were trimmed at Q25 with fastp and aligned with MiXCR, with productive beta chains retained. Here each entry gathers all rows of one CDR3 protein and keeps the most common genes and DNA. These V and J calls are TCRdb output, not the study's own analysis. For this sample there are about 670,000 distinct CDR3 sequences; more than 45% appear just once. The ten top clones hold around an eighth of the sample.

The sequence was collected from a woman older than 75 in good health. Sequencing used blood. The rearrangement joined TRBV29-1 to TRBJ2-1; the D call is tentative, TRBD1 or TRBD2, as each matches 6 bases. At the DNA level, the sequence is TGCAGCGTTGGGGGGGCTGGGGATGAGCAGTTCTTC. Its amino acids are CSVGGAGDEQFF.